The 5 T cell receptor beta chains given below trace back to one sample, sequenced in a study of blood T cells in healthy people across ages. The second PCR ran roughly 7 to 12 cycles with a sample-barcoded 5' primer and J-beta primers. TCRdb recomputed calls from the 5' RACE reads with MiXCR, one row per CDR3 protein. The table lists 710,000 or so distinct CDR3 sequences, 20% to 25% of them singletons. The source material was blood. The receptors derive from a man aged 65-85 years in good health.

The chain couples TRBV15 to TRBJ1-1, with D tentatively TRBD1 (6 bases). Germline CDR1 reads LNHNV; CDR2 reads YYDKDF (reference sequence). The CDR3 totals 15 residues. V dropped 0 bases and J dropped 5 bases, with 13 bases sitting between them. The DNA of the CDR3 is TGTGCCACCAGCAGAGATGGGGGCAGGAATACTGAAGCTTTCTTT. Encoded protein: CATSRDGGRNTEAFF.

The chain combines TRBV20-1 with TRBJ1-5; 7 bases are a match to TRBD1. The germline V gene has CDR1 DFQATT and CDR2 SNEGSKA (reference sequence). The CDR3 runs 13 residues. Losses at the gene ends were 3 bases for V and 7 bases for J; bases not matched to a gene: 6. The CDR3 DNA is TGCAGTGCTAGGACAGGGTCACAGCAGCCCCAGCATTTT. Translated, it gives CSARTGSQQPQHF.

The V and J genes are TRBV3-1 and TRBJ2-1, with D possibly TRBD2 on 6 matching bases. The CDR3 runs to 15 residues. Looked up from germline, CDR1 is LGHDT and CDR2 is YNNKEL (reference sequence). The V and J ends lost 8 bases and 8 bases respectively, with 22 bases between them. CDR3 DNA sequence: TGTGCCAGCGAAAGCGGGCCCGTGGGGGTGGATGAGCAGTTCTTC. It specifies CASESGPVGVDEQFF.

CDR3 in amino acids: CASSMGPGSPNTGELFF. Written as DNA, the CDR3 is TGTGCCAGTAGTATGGGGCCCGGGTCCCCGAACACCGGGGAGCTGTTTTTT. This chain joins TRBV19 and TRBJ2-2, with a tentative D call TRBD1 (5 bases). Trimming stripped 3 bases from V and 0 bases from J, with 14 bases between. The CDR3 extends over 17 amino acids. CDR1 is LNHDA and CDR2 is SQIVND in the germline V gene (reference sequence).

The chain employs TRBV20-1 and TRBJ2-1; D gene unclear. The CDR3 has 13 amino acids. The germline gives CDR1 DFQATT, CDR2 SNEGSKA (reference sequence). Deletions cut 2 bases from V and 12 bases from J, with 17 bases between. The CDR3 DNA reads TGCAGTGCTAGAATCGTAGGGTATAGTTGGCAGTTCTTC. This encodes CSARIVGYSWQFF.